The 9 T cell receptor beta chains listed next were all sequenced from one sample in a study of blood T cell repertoires in COVID-19. Measured with immunoSEQ multiplex PCR; TCRdb has only the in-frame clones, and not every one. Here the sample spans around 70,000 clones, 91% being singletons. The sequencing input was peripheral blood. These receptor sequences come from a man between 50 and 59 years old with COVID-19, enrolled during active disease.

The V call is TRBV19, the J call TRBJ1-1, with a possible D match to TRBD1 (5 bases). The V end was cut by 2 bases, the J end by 1 base, with 11 bases between. Germline V gene lookup returns CDR1 LNHDA and CDR2 SQIVND (reference sequence). This CDR3 is 15 amino acids long. This chain's CDR3 is CASSIRGWGNTEAFF. CDR3 bases: TGTGCCAGTAGTATACGGGGGTGGGGGAACACTGAAGCTTTCTTT.

The rearrangement joins TRBV6-1 to TRBJ1-1; D gene unclear. Germline-derived CDR1 and CDR2 are MNHNS and SASEGT. The CDR3 spans 13 residues. V dropped 3 bases and J dropped 1 base, with 6 bases sitting between them. CDR3: CASSDRSNTEAFF. CDR3 nucleotides: TGTGCCAGCAGTGACCGGTCGAACACTGAAGCTTTCTTT.

This clone was observed a single time. The chain uses TRBV4-1 and TRBJ2-1; TRBD2 aligns across 9 bases. After removal of 4 bases from V and 4 bases from J, the junction contained 8 bases not matched to a gene. CDR3 size: 16 residues. Germline CDR1 reads MGHRA; CDR2 reads YSYEKL. CDR3 in amino acids: CASSLHSSGAYNEQFF. Written as DNA, the CDR3 is TGCGCCAGCAGCCTACATTCTAGCGGGGCTTACAATGAGCAGTTCTTC.

The chain combines TRBV5-5 with TRBJ1-5; a possible D gene is TRBD1 (6 bases). Germline V gene lookup returns CDR1 SGHKS and CDR2 YYEKEE (reference sequence). V was shortened by 4 bases and J by 2 bases, with 13 bases between the two germline ends. The CDR3 loop spans 15 amino acids. The CDR3 DNA follows: TGTGCCAGCAGCCCGGGGGGGGCCGGCAATCAGCCCCAGCATTTT. Translation: CASSPGGAGNQPQHF.

The chain couples TRBV5-1 to TRBJ2-5, with 14 bases matching TRBD2. Germline loops: CDR1 SGHRS, CDR2 YFSETQ. Trimming removed 4 bases from V and 4 bases from J; junction bases left unmatched: 6. The CDR3 has 16 residues. The CDR3 sequence is CASSPGLAGVGETQYF. The CDR3 DNA reads TGCGCCAGCAGCCCGGGACTAGCGGGAGTAGGAGAGACCCAGTACTTC.

The chain couples TRBV7-2 to TRBJ2-5, with 7 bases fitting TRBD2. Germline V gives CDR1 SGHTA, CDR2 FQGNSA. The CDR3 has 14 amino acids. V trimming: 2 bases; J trimming: 1 base; junction bases outside the gene matches: 1. The CDR3 reads CASSLSSGQETQYF. The CDR3 bases are TGTGCCAGCAGCTTATCTAGCGGCCAAGAGACCCAGTACTTC.

The chain recombines TRBV7-2 with TRBJ1-1; 8 bases are shared with TRBD1. Per the germline V gene, CDR1 is SGHTA and CDR2 is FQGNSA. The CDR3 has 13 amino acids. V shed 5 bases, J shed 8 bases, and the junction held 7 bases outside the gene matches. The chain's CDR3 is CASSLDRGREAFF. CDR3 sequence (DNA): TGTGCCAGCAGCCTCGACAGGGGAAGGGAAGCTTTCTTT. Supplemented by reference TRBV7-2 and TRBJ1-1, the full variable domain reads GAGVSQSPSNKVTEKGKDVELRCDPISGHTALYWYRQSLGQGLEFLIYFQGNSAPDKSGLPSDRFSAERTGGSVSTLTIQRTQQEDSAVYLCASSLDRGREAFFGQGTRLTVV.

J is TRBJ1-4 and V is TRBV30; D is uncertain. Germline loops: CDR1 GTSNPN, CDR2 SVGIG (reference sequence). This CDR3 is 13 amino acids long. V was clipped by 1 base and J by 7 bases, with 10 bases between them. The CDR3 region has the DNA TGTGCCTGGAGTGACGGTATCATTGAAAAACTGTTTTTT. Translation: CAWSDGIIEKLFF.

The chain couples TRBV5-5 to TRBJ2-7; TRBD2 is a possible D gene (6 bases). Trimming removed 2 bases from V and 1 base from J, with 10 bases in between. This CDR3 has 14 residues. Germline V gene lookup returns CDR1 SGHKS and CDR2 YYEKEE (reference sequence). This CDR3 is CASSLSGGSYEQYV. Here the CDR3 DNA reads TGTGCCAGCAGCTTAAGTGGAGGGTCCTACGAGCAGTACGTC.